Shown below are 22 T cell receptor beta chains from a single sample sequenced in a study of identical twins (TCRdb year 2016). The receptor library was made with 5' RACE. TCRdb records Illumina HiSeq 2000 as the sequencer. TCRdb redid the processing of the public reads, applying fastp at Q25 and MiXCR, and retained in-frame beta chains. When rows share a CDR3 protein, they turn into one entry using the most common DNA and genes. The sample table shows about 550,000 distinct CDR3 sequences, and 20% to 25% are seen once. Together, the top ten hold 0.45% to 0.5% of the sample. In addition, the sample was reused for a study of yellow fever vaccine responses in identical twins.

The sample taken for sequencing was CD4+ T cells sorted from blood. The origin of the receptors is a woman aged 18-35 years in good health.

In its sample, this clonotype was seen a few times. This chain connects TRBV7-6 to TRBJ2-5; tentatively, D is TRBD1 or TRBD2 (5 bases each). CDR3 size: 14 residues. V was pared by 5 bases and J by 2 bases, with 12 bases between. Germline values: CDR1 SGHVS, CDR2 FNYEAQ. CDR3 DNA sequence: TGTGCCAGCAGCCCCGAGGGGTTACAAGAGACCCAGTACTTC. This codes for CASSPEGLQETQYF.

This clonotype was observed a handful of times. The V gene is TRBV20-1, the J gene TRBJ2-5, with a tentative D call TRBD2 (5 bases). The CDR3 sequence is 10 residues long. V dropped 5 bases and J dropped 7 bases, with 8 bases sitting between them. Germline V CDR1 and CDR2: DFQATT, SNEGSKA (reference sequence). This CDR3 is CSAAAGTQYF. In DNA, the CDR3 is TGCAGTGCTGCGGCGGGGACCCAGTACTTC.

This rearrangement joins TRBV5-1 to TRBJ1-1; TRBD1 might be the D (5 bases). Germline CDR1 SGHRS, CDR2 YFSETQ. Deletions cut 6 bases from V and 0 bases from J, with 18 bases between. The CDR3 has 16 amino acids. CDR3 sequence (DNA): TGCGCCAGCACCCAAAGGGGAGAGCCCATGAACACTGAAGCTTTCTTT. Translation gives CASTQRGEPMNTEAFF. The full variable domain, rest sourced from reference TRBV5-1 and TRBJ1-1, is KAGVTQTPRYLIKTRGQQVTLSCSPISGHRSVSWYQQTPGQGLQFLFEYFSETQRNKGNFPGRFSGRQFSNSRSEMNVSTLELGDSALYLCASTQRGEPMNTEAFFGQGTRLTVV.

This clonotype was observed a handful of times. The chain joins TRBV5-6 to TRBJ1-1; D might be TRBD1 (6 bases). The germline V gene encodes CDR1 SGHDT and CDR2 YYEEEE. This CDR3 region has 13 residues. The V gene lost 4 bases and the J gene lost 4 bases, with 11 bases spanning the gap. The CDR3 spells CASSRRGSTEAFF. The DNA for the CDR3 is TGTGCCAGCAGCCGCAGGGGTAGCACTGAAGCTTTCTTT.

This clonotype was counted between two and nine times. This rearrangement joins TRBV20-1 to TRBJ2-7; TRBD2 matches at 12 bases. Germline loops: CDR1 DFQATT, CDR2 SNEGSKA (reference sequence). The CDR3 consists of 14 residues. V gave up 5 bases and J gave up 5 bases; unmatched junction bases: 7. CDR3 protein: CSARLAGVNDEQYF. CDR3 DNA: TGCAGTGCTCGACTAGCGGGAGTAAACGACGAGCAGTACTTC.

The rearrangement joins TRBV9 to TRBJ2-2; D is unresolved. V was cut by 0 bases and J by 4 bases, with 4 bases left in between. The V gene's germline CDR1 is SGDLS and CDR2 YYNGEE. This CDR3 contains 13 residues. In DNA form, the CDR3 reads TGTGCCAGCAGCGTAGATATCACCGGGGAGCTGTTTTTT. This gives the protein CASSVDITGELFF.

The J gene is TRBJ2-7, the V gene TRBV4-2; D gene ambiguous. Per germline, CDR1 LGHNA and CDR2 YNFKEQ. The germline V and J ends were trimmed by 4 bases and 3 bases, with 16 bases remaining between them. This CDR3 comprises 15 residues. CDR3 sequence reads: CASSPLGGSNYEQYF. CDR3 DNA: TGTGCCAGCAGCCCCCTGGGTGGTAGCAACTACGAGCAGTACTTC.

CDR3 in DNA: TGTGCCAGCAGCGGGACAGGAGAGGGCTATGGCTACACCTTC. It encodes CASSGTGEGYGYTF. V gene TRBV12-3 or TRBV12-4 combines with J gene TRBJ1-2; 8 nucleotides agree with TRBD1. This CDR3 comprises 14 residues. The V and J ends lost 6 bases and 4 bases, in that order; junction bases with no gene match: 7.

Many counts were recorded for this clonotype. The CDR3 DNA sequence: TGCAGTGCTAGAGATTTCCGAGGACCAAGCACAGATACGCAGTATTTT. It is translated as CSARDFRGPSTDTQYF. This chain uses TRBV20-1 with TRBJ2-3; no clear D. This CDR3 region has 16 residues. Germline CDR1 and CDR2: DFQATT and SNEGSKA (reference sequence). Trimming pared 0 bases from V and 0 bases from J, leaving 13 bases between.

This rearrangement joins TRBV12-3 or TRBV12-4 to TRBJ1-1; TRBD1 might be the D (5 bases). Trimming stripped 5 bases from V and 7 bases from J, with 26 bases between. CDR3 length equals 17 residues. The CDR3 nucleotides read TGTGCCAGCAGTGTCTTTGCCTGGGGCCGAGGGGTCGATGAAGCTTTCTTT. Its protein product is CASSVFAWGRGVDEAFF.

V gene TRBV5-1 combines with J gene TRBJ2-2; 9 bases align to TRBD2. V gave up 2 bases and J gave up 5 bases; unmatched junction bases: 10. This CDR3 has 17 residues. Looked up from germline, CDR1 is SGHRS and CDR2 is YFSETQ. This chain's CDR3 is CASSLLTGTSYTGELFF. In nucleotides, the CDR3 is TGCGCCAGCAGCTTACTCACCGGGACTAGCTATACCGGGGAGCTGTTTTTT.

The chain has TRBV29-1 and TRBJ1-2; 10 bases map to TRBD1. With 0 bases clipped from V and 0 bases from J, the junction kept 4 bases outside the gene matches. The CDR3 has 16 residues. The germline V gene has CDR1 SQVTM and CDR2 ANQGSEA. In DNA, the CDR3 is TGCAGCGTTGAAGATCGAGGGACAGGGGCTAACTATGGCTACACCTTC. Translating gives CSVEDRGTGANYGYTF.

This clonotype was observed a handful of times. This chain uses TRBV28 with TRBJ2-5; tentatively, D is TRBD2 (5 bases). Germline lookup yields CDR1 MDHEN and CDR2 SYDVKM. Trimming removed 8 bases at V and 5 bases at J, with 18 bases between. The CDR3 contains 14 residues. The CDR3 region has the DNA TGTGCCAGCCGGGAAGTCGGGCGGGTTGAGACCCAGTACTTC. Its translation: CASREVGRVETQYF.

This chain joins TRBV28 and TRBJ2-1; a possible D gene is TRBD2 (6 bases). The V gene lost 7 bases and the J gene lost 9 bases, with 19 bases spanning the gap. Germline V gene data show CDR1 as MDHEN and CDR2 as SYDVKM. The CDR3 contains 14 residues. CDR3 sequence: CASTQPGLISEQFF. Here the CDR3 DNA reads TGTGCCAGCACTCAACCGGGACTGATTTCTGAGCAGTTCTTC.

V gene TRBV5-6 combines with J gene TRBJ2-7; 7 positions agree with TRBD2. V lost 0 bases to trimming and J lost 0 bases; unmatched junction nucleotides: 3. The CDR3 consists of 15 residues. Germline V gene lookup returns CDR1 SGHDT and CDR2 YYEEEE. The CDR3 region has the DNA TGTGCCAGCAGCTTGGGGACTAGGAGCTCCTACGAGCAGTACTTC. This sequence encodes CASSLGTRSSYEQYF.

This clonotype has more than one count but fewer than ten. The rearrangement uses TRBV6-1 and TRBJ2-7, with 14 bases matching TRBD2. Germline V CDR1 and CDR2: MNHNS, SASEGT. After removal of 8 bases from V and 5 bases from J, the junction contained 11 bases not matched to a gene. The CDR3 is 16 residues long. CDR3 sequence: CASENRLAGGKHEQYF. The CDR3, as DNA: TGTGCCAGCGAAAATAGACTAGCGGGAGGGAAGCACGAGCAGTACTTC.

A few counts support this clonotype. V usage is TRBV10-3 and J usage is TRBJ2-1; TRBD1 aligns across 7 bases. J was trimmed by 10 bases and V by 2 bases; bases with no gene match: 8. The CDR3 is made up of 14 amino acids. Germline loops: CDR1 ENHRY, CDR2 SYGVKD. CDR3 sequence: CAISEPRRGREQFF. As DNA, the CDR3 is TGTGCCATCAGTGAGCCGAGAAGGGGGCGAGAGCAGTTCTTC.

This clonotype was detected only a few times. This rearrangement joins TRBV28 to TRBJ2-5, with a tentative D call TRBD1 (5 bases). Trimming cost V 1 base and J 4 bases, with 16 bases left between them. CDR1 MDHEN and CDR2 SYDVKM come from the germline V gene. The CDR3 is 16 residues long. CDR3 sequence reads: CASSLLSGPVRETQYF. CDR3 bases: TGTGCCAGCAGTTTATTGTCAGGGCCTGTAAGAGAGACCCAGTACTTC.

This clonotype occurred once. This chain uses TRBV28 with TRBJ2-7; tentatively, D is TRBD1 (5 bases). Trimming took off 3 bases at V and 8 bases at J, with 14 bases between the two ends. The CDR3 contains 13 residues. CDR1 is MDHEN, CDR2 SYDVKM, per germline. In nucleotides, the CDR3 is TGTGCCAGCAGTTTGTCACAGGCCAGGCAGCAGTACTTC. It specifies CASSLSQARQQYF.

This clonotype was recorded a few times. The chain carries TRBV28 and TRBJ2-7, with 8 bases matching TRBD2. CDR3 length: 15 residues. V lost 5 bases, J lost 2 bases, and 8 bases stayed unmatched. Germline-derived CDR1 and CDR2 are MDHEN and SYDVKM. The CDR3 loop is CASSGSGTGTYEQYF. The DNA of the CDR3 is TGTGCCAGCAGTGGTAGCGGGACGGGTACCTACGAGCAGTACTTC.

The chain joins TRBV20-1 to TRBJ2-1; no reliable D call. The CDR3 consists of 14 residues. CDR1 and CDR2 from the germline V gene are DFQATT and SNEGSKA (reference sequence). Trimming removed 1 base at V and 3 bases at J, with 10 bases between. The CDR3 DNA is TGCAGTGCTAGAGCTCACAGCGACTACAATGAGCAGTTCTTC. Its translation is CSARAHSDYNEQFF.

The chain has TRBV18 and TRBJ2-3; 14 nucleotides line up with TRBD2. The germline gives CDR1 KGHSH, CDR2 LQKENI. The CDR3 is made up of 18 amino acids. The ends lost 2 bases at V and 2 bases at J; junction bases unmatched: 6. The CDR3 protein is CASSPGTSGRRDTDTQYF. The CDR3 nucleotides read TGTGCCAGCTCACCAGGGACTAGCGGGAGAAGAGACACAGATACGCAGTATTTT.